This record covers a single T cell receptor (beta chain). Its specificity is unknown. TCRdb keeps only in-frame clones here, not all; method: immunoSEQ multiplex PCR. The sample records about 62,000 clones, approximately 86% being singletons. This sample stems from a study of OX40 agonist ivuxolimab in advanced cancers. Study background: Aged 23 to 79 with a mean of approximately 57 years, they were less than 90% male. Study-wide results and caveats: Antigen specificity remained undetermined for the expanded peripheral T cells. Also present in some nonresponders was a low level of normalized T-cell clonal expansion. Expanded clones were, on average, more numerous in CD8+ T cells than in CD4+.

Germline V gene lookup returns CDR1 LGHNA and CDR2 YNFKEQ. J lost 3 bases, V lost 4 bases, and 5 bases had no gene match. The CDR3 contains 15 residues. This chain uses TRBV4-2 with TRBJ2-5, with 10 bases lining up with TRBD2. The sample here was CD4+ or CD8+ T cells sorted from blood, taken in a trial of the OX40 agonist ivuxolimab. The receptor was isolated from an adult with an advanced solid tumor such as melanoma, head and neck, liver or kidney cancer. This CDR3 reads CASSPSGRSEETQYF. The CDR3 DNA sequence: TGTGCCAGCAGCCCTAGCGGGAGATCGGAAGAGACCCAGTACTTC.